This T cell receptor beta chain appears in the sequencing data of a study of shared clonotypes between healthy human individuals. Whole-study findings and limits: Memory subsets generally showed lower estimated richness than naive subsets.

Concerning this clone: The antigen is undetermined. Within the sample, other DNA sequences also encode this same CDR3.

Assay used: immunoSEQ multiplex PCR; TCRdb lists only in-frame clones, some missing. The table lists around 2.3 million clones, about 94% of them singletons. This receptor was taken from a man aged 18 to 30 in good health. Sequenced input: naive CD4+ T cells sorted from blood. Documented subset: CD45RA+ positively selected.

In nucleotides, the CDR3 is TGTGCCAGCAGTGAATCGGGCAATCAGCCCCAGCATTTT. Translation: CASSESGNQPQHF. The V call is TRBV6-1, the J call TRBJ1-5; no clear D. Germline V lookup: CDR1 MNHNS, CDR2 SASEGT. The V gene lost 2 bases and the J gene lost 2 bases, with 4 bases spanning the gap. The CDR3 runs 13 residues.